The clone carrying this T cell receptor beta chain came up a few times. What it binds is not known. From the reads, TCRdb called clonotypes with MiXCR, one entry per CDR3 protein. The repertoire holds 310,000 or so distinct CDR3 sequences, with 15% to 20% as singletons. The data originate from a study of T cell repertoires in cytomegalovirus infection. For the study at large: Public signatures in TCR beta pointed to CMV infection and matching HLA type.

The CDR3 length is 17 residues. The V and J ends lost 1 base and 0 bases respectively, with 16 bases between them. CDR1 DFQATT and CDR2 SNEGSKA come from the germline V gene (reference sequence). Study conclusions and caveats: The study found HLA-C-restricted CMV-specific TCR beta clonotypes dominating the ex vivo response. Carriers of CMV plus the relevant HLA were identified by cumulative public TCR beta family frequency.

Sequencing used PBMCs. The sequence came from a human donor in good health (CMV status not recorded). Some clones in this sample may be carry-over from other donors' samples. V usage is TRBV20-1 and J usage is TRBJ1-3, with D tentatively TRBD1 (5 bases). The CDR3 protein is CSARVPGSPLSGNTIYF. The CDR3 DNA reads TGCAGTGCTAGAGTTCCAGGGAGCCCTCTCTCTGGAAACACCATATATTTT.